The T cell receptor beta chain under discussion was sequenced for a study of blood T cell repertoires in COVID-19. Study-wide context: Samples representing acute and convalescent COVID-19 were sourced from the United States, Italy and Spain. From T cells, B-cell-depleted T cells, or PBMCs came the material, which was cDNA or gDNA.

The table came from immunoSEQ multiplex PCR; TCRdb's copy has only in-frame clones and leaves some out. The table includes 450,000 or so clones, 89% detected once. V was trimmed by 7 bases and J by 7 bases, leaving 9 bases between them. The germline CDR1 and CDR2 sequences are SGHRS and YFSETQ. CDR3 length: 11 amino acids. This rearrangement joins TRBV5-1 to TRBJ2-1; TRBD2 might be the D (6 bases). This clonotype originated in a man in his late teens or twenties with COVID-19, enrolled during active disease. The sample taken for sequencing was peripheral blood. The DNA for the CDR3 is TGCGCCAGCTGGGGGGAGAATGAGCAGTTCTTC. Residues: CASWGENEQFF.